The clone carrying this TCR beta chain was counted many times. This sample's TCRbeta library carried unique molecular identifier barcodes. TCRdb passed the PCR reads through MiXCR, listing each CDR3 protein once. Among 240,000 or so distinct CDR3 sequences listed, around 12% were seen once. This CDR3 has 14 amino acids. From germline, CDR1 is DFQATT and CDR2 SNEGSKA (reference sequence). V was pared by 6 bases and J by 2 bases, with 4 bases of the junction left unmatched. The entry originates in a study of T-cell reconstitution after alpha-beta-depleted transplantation in children. V and J are TRBV20-1 and TRBJ2-5; 12 bases match TRBD2. The sample consisted of PBMCs from the stem cell graft donor, taken from the stem cell graft. The receptor comes from a human donor who donated a stem cell graft to a child with acute lymphoblastic leukemia. For the CDR3, the DNA is TGCAGTGCCCCGACTAGCGGGGGACAAGAGACCCAGTACTTC. Encoded protein: CSAPTSGGQETQYF.